The table lists the clone carrying this T cell receptor (beta chain) with many counts. Its antigen is still unknown. These data belong to a study of CD8 T cells in ankylosing spondylitis. TCRdb processed the 5' RACE reads anew with MiXCR; each CDR3 protein has one entry. Found here are 250,000 to 300,000 distinct CDR3 sequences, about 19% of them singletons; the top ten hold roughly 8.3%. CDR1 is SNHLY, CDR2 FYNNEI, per germline. V was clipped by 8 bases and J by 4 bases; unmatched bases: 8. The CDR3 is 15 residues long. Points from the study as a whole: Clones linked to disease, bearing a CD8+ phenotype, were relatively rare in peripheral blood. The study identified a TCR beta motif of eight highly homologous variants that appeared characteristic of ankylosing spondylitis blood.

This chain links TRBV2 with TRBJ2-2; 9 bases align to TRBD1. Sequencing was performed on blood, either unsorted or a sorted T cell fraction (not recorded which). The sequence was obtained from a male donor with ankylosing spondylitis or in good health (not recorded which). CDR3 loop: CASGDRARGTGELFF. In DNA form, the CDR3 reads TGTGCCAGCGGGGACAGGGCGCGAGGCACCGGGGAGCTGTTTTTT.